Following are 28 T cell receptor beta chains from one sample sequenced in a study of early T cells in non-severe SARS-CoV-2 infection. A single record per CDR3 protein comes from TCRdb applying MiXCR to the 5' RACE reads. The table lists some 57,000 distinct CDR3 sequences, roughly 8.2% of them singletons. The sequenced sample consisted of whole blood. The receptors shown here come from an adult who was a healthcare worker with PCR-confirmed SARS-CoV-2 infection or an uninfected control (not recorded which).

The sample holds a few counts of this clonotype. CDR3 amino acids: CASSWTIDTQYF. CDR3 DNA: TGTGCCAGCAGCTGGACCATAGATACGCAGTATTTT. The chain is built from TRBV6-6 and TRBJ2-3; D remains ambiguous. The CDR3 extends over 12 amino acids. The V end lost 6 bases, the J end lost 5 bases, and 9 bases lay between the germline ends. The V gene's germline CDR1 is MNHNY and CDR2 SVGAGI (reference sequence).

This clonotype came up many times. Here the CDR3 DNA reads TGTGCCAGCAGCTTAGCTTGGGACAGTCCTGAAGCTTTCTTT. Amino acid sequence: CASSLAWDSPEAFF. V is TRBV7-6 and J is TRBJ1-1, with TRBD1 matching over 7 bases. The CDR3 loop spans 14 amino acids. Germline CDR1 reads SGHVS; CDR2 reads FNYEAQ. Unmatched junction bases numbered 4, after V lost 0 bases and J lost 6 bases.

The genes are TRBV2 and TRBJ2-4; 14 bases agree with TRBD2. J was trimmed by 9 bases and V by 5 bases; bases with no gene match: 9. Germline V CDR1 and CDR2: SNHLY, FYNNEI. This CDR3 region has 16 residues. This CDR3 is CASSLGLAGVYGIQYF. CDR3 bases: TGTGCCAGCAGTTTGGGACTAGCGGGGGTCTATGGCATTCAGTACTTC.

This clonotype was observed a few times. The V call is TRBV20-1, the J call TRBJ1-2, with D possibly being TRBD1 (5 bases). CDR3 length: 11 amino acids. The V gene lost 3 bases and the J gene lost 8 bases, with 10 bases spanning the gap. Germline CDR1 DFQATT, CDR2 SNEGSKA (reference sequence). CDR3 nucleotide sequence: TGCAGTGCTAGCCCGGGGCAAGGCTACACCTTC. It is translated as CSASPGQGYTF.

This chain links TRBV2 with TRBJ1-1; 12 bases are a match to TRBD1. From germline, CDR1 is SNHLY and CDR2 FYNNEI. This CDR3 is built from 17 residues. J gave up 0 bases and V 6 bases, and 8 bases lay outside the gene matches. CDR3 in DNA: TGTGCCAGCAGATCGGGGACAGGGGGCGGAATGAACACTGAAGCTTTCTTT. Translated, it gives CASRSGTGGGMNTEAFF.

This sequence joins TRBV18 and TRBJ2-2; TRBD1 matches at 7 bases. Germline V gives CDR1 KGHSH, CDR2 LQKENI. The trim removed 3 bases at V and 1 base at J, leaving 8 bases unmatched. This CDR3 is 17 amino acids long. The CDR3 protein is CASSPRGRVMNTGELFF. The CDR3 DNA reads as TGTGCCAGCTCACCGAGGGGGCGAGTTATGAACACCGGGGAGCTGTTTTTT.

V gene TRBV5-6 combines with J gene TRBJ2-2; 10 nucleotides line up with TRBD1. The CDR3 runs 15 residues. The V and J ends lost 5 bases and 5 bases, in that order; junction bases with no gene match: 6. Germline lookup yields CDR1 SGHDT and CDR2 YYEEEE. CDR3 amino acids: CASRFRQGATGELFF. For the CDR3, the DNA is TGTGCCAGCAGATTTCGACAGGGGGCAACCGGGGAGCTGTTTTTT.

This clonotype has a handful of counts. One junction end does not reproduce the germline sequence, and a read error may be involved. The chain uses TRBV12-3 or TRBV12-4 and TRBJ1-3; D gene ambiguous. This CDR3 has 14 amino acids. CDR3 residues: CASSPPIAGNIIYF. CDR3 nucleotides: TGTGCCAGCAGTCCCCCAATAGCCGGAAACATCATATATTTT.

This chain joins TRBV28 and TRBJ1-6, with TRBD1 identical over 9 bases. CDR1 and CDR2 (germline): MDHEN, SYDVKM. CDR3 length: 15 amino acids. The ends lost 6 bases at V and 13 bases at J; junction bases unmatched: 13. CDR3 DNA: TGTGCCAGCAGCGCAGTTAACCGGGACAGGGCTCCCCTCCACTTT. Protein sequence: CASSAVNRDRAPLHF.

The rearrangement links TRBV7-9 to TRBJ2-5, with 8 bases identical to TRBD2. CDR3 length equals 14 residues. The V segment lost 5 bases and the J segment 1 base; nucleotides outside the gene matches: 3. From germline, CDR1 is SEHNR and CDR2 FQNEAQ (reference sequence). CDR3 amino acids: CASSLTSGQETQYF. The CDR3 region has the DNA TGTGCCAGCAGCCTTACTAGCGGCCAAGAGACCCAGTACTTC.

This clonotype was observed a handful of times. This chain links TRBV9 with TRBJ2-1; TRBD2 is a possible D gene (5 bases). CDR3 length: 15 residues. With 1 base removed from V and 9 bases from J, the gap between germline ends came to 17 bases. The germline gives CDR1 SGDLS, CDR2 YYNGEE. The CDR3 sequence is CASSVYLASLGEQFF. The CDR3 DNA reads TGTGCCAGCAGCGTATACCTAGCTTCCCTAGGTGAGCAGTTCTTC.

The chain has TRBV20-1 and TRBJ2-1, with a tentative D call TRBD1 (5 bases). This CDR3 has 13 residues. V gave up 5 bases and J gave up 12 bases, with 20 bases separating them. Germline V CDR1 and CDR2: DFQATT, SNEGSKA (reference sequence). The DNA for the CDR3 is TGCAGTGCTCCGGACAAGGGCGGACATGGGCAGTTCTTC. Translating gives CSAPDKGGHGQFF.

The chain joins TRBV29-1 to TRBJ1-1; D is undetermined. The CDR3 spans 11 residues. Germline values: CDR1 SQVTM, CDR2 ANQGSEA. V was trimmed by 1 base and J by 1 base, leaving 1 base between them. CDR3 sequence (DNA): TGCAGCGTTGAAGCGAACACTGAAGCTTTCTTT. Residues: CSVEANTEAFF.

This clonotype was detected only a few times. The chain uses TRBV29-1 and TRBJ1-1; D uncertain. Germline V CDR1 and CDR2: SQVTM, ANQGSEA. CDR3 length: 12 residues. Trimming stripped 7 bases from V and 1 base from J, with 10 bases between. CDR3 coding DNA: TGCAGCGGCGCATCGGCGAACACTGAAGCTTTCTTT. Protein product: CSGASANTEAFF.

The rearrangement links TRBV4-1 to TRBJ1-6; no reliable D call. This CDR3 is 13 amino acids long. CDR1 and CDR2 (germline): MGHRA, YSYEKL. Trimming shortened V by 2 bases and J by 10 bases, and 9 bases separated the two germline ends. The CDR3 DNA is TGCGCCAGCAGCCAAACCTTGACGTCACCCCTCCACTTT. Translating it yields CASSQTLTSPLHF.

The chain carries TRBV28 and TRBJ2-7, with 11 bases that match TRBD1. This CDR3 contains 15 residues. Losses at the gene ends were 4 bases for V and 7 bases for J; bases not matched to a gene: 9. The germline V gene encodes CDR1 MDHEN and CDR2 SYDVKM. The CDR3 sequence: CASSSSGTGGYEQYF. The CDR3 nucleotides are TGTGCCAGCAGTTCCTCCGGGACAGGGGGGTATGAGCAGTACTTC.

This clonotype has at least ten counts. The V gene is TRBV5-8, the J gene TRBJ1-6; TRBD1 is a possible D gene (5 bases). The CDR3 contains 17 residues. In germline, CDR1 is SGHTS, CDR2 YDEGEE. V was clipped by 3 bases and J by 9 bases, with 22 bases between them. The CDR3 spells CASSSLGAVQRGSPLHF. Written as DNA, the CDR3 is TGTGCCAGCAGCTCCCTCGGGGCAGTACAGCGGGGTTCACCCCTCCACTTT.

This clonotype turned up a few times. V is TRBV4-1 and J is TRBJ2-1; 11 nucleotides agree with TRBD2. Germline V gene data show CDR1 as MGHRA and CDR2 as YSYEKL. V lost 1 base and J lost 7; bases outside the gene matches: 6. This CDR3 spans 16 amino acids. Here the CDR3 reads CASSQVAGGIRNEQFF. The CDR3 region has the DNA TGCGCCAGCAGCCAAGTAGCGGGGGGGATCCGGAATGAGCAGTTCTTC.

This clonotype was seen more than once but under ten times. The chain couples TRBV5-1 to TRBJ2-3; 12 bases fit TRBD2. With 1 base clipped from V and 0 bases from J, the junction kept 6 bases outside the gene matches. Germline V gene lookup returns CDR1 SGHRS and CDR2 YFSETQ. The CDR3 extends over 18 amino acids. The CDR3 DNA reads TGCGCCAGCAGCTTGTATCTAGCGGGAGGGCCTAGCACAGATACGCAGTATTTT. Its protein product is CASSLYLAGGPSTDTQYF.

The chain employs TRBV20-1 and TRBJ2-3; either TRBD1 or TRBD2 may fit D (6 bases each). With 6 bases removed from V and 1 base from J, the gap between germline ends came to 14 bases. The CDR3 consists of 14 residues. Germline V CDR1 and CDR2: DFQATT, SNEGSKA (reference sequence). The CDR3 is CSASRGDGTDTQYF. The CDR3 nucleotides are TGCAGTGCCAGTAGGGGGGACGGCACAGATACGCAGTATTTT.

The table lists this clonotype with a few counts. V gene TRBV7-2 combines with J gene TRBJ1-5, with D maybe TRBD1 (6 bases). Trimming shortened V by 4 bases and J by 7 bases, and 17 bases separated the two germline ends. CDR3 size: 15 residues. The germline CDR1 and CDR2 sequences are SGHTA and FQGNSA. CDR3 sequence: CASSSRVGARQPQHF. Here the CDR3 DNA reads TGTGCCAGCAGCTCAAGAGTGGGGGCACGGCAGCCCCAGCATTTT.

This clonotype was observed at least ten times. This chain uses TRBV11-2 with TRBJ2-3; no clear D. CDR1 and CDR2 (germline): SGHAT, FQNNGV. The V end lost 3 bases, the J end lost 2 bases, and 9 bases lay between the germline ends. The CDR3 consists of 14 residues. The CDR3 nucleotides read TGTGCCAGCAGCTTTTTGTCTCACACAGATACGCAGTATTTT. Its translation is CASSFLSHTDTQYF. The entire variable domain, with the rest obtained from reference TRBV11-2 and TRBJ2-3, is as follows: EAGVAQSPRYKIIEKRQSVAFWCNPISGHATLYWYQQILGQGPKLLIQFQNNGVVDDSQLPKDRFSAERLKGVDSTLKIQPAKLEDSAVYLCASSFLSHTDTQYFGPGTRLTVL.

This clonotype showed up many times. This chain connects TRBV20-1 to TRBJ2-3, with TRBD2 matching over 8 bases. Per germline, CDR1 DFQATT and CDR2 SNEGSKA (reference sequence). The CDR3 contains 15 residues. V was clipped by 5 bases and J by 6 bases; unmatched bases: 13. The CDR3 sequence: CSAVSAGARRDTQYF. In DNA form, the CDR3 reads TGCAGTGCTGTCTCAGCGGGGGCGCGTCGGGATACGCAGTATTTT.

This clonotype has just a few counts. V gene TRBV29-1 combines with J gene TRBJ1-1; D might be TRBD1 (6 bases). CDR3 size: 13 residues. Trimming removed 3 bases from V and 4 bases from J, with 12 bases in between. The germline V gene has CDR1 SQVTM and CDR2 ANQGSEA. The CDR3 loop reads CSVDGGGFTEAFF. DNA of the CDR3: TGCAGCGTTGACGGCGGGGGCTTCACTGAAGCTTTCTTT.

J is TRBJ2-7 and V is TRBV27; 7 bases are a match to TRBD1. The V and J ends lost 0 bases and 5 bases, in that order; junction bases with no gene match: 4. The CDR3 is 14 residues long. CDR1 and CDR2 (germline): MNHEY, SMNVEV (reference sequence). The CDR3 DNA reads TGTGCCAGCAGTTTATCGACAGGGATCCACGAGCAGTACTTC. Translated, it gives CASSLSTGIHEQYF.

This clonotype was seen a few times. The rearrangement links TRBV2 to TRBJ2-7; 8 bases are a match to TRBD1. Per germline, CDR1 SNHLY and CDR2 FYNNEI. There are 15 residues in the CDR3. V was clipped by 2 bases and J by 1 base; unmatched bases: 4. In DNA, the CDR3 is TGTGCCAGCAGTGAAATCAACAGGGGGTCCTACGAGCAGTACTTC. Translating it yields CASSEINRGSYEQYF.

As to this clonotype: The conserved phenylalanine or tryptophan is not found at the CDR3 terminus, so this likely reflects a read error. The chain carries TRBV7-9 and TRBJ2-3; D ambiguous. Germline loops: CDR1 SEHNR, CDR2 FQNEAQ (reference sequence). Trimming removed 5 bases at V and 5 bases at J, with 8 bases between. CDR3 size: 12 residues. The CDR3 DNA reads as TGTGCCAGCAGCGACGACTTAGATACGCAGTATTCT. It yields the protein CASSDDLDTQYS.

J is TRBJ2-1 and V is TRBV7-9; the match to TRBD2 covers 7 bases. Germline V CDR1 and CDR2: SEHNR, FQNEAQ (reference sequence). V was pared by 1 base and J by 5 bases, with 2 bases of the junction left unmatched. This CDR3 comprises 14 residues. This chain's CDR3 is CASSLGGSHNEQFF. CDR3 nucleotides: TGTGCCAGCAGCTTAGGCGGGAGTCACAATGAGCAGTTCTTC.